A single sample gave rise to the 16 T cell receptor beta chains below, sequenced in a study of cytomegalovirus exposure and HLA in healthy donors. A multiplex PCR was run with 60 Vbeta primers and 13 Jbeta primers. The table came from immunoSEQ multiplex PCR; TCRdb's copy has only in-frame clones and leaves some out. The sample holds 100,000 to 150,000 clones, approximately 82% seen once. Sequencing used PBMCs. The receptors originated from a man aged 50-60 years in good health and CMV-seronegative.

In DNA, the CDR3 is TGCGCCAGCAGCTTCCAGGGTCCCTCCTATAATTCACCCCTCCACTTT. Translated: CASSFQGPSYNSPLHF. The chain carries TRBV5-1 and TRBJ1-6, with D possibly TRBD1 on 5 matching bases. Trimming cost V 2 bases and J 0 bases, with 9 bases left between them. The V gene's germline CDR1 is SGHRS and CDR2 YFSETQ. The CDR3 runs 16 residues. The variable domain in full, completed from reference TRBV5-1 and TRBJ1-6, reads KAGVTQTPRYLIKTRGQQVTLSCSPISGHRSVSWYQQTPGQGLQFLFEYFSETQRNKGNFPGRFSGRQFSNSRSEMNVSTLELGDSALYLCASSFQGPSYNSPLHFGNGTRLTVT.

The V gene is TRBV11-1, the J gene TRBJ1-1; D may be TRBD1 (5 bases). Germline-derived CDR1 and CDR2 are SGHAT and FQDESV (reference sequence). The CDR3 extends over 14 amino acids. The V and J ends lost 0 bases and 1 base respectively, with 6 bases between them. This chain's CDR3 is CASSLATGNTEAFF. CDR3 sequence (DNA): TGTGCCAGCAGCTTAGCCACAGGGAACACTGAAGCTTTCTTT.

The chain employs TRBV7-2 and TRBJ1-6, with TRBD1 matching 7 bases. V lost 1 base to trimming and J lost 3 bases; unmatched junction nucleotides: 9. The CDR3 consists of 18 residues. In germline, CDR1 is SGHTA, CDR2 FQGNSA. CDR3 sequence: CASSLDPRQGIYNSPLHF. In DNA form, the CDR3 reads TGTGCCAGCAGCTTAGACCCGCGACAGGGCATCTATAATTCACCCCTCCACTTT.

The CDR3 reads CASRSSGANVLTF. As DNA, the CDR3 is TGTGCCAGCCGGAGCTCTGGGGCCAACGTCCTGACTTTC. The J gene is TRBJ2-6, the V gene TRBV7-9; unclear D gene. The CDR3 spans 13 residues. The V gene lost 8 bases and the J gene lost 0 bases, with 5 bases spanning the gap. CDR1 is SEHNR, CDR2 FQNEAQ, per germline (reference sequence). The whole variable domain, filled in from reference TRBV7-9 and TRBJ2-6, reads DTGVSQNPRHKITKRGQNVTFRCDPISEHNRLYWYRQTLGQGPEFLTYFQNEAQLEKSRLLSDRFSAERPKGSFSTLEIQRTEQGDSAMYLCASRSSGANVLTFGAGSRLTVL.

The rearrangement uses TRBV5-5 and TRBJ1-6; D might be TRBD1 (6 bases). Germline V CDR1 and CDR2: SGHKS, YYEKEE (reference sequence). The CDR3 has 14 residues. The V gene lost 2 bases and the J gene lost 7 bases, with 10 bases spanning the gap. CDR3: CASSLGTRNSPLHF. In DNA, the CDR3 is TGTGCCAGCAGCTTAGGGACAAGAAATTCACCCCTCCACTTT.

A few counts support this clone. The chain recombines TRBV18 with TRBJ2-2, with 9 bases matching TRBD2. CDR1 and CDR2 (germline): KGHSH, LQKENI. V gave up 2 bases and J gave up 1 base; unmatched junction bases: 5. The CDR3 is made up of 17 amino acids. The CDR3 coding sequence is TGTGCCAGCTCACCATCCGCAGCGGGGGGGAACACCGGGGAGCTGTTTTTT. Residues: CASSPSAAGGNTGELFF.

This clone was observed once. The chain couples TRBV11-2 to TRBJ2-7; weak D call: TRBD2 (6 bases). CDR1 is SGHAT, CDR2 FQNNGV, per germline. CDR3 size: 14 residues. V gave up 1 base and J gave up 3 bases, with 10 bases separating them. Here the CDR3 reads CASSLGGTDYEQYF. CDR3 DNA: TGTGCCAGCAGCTTAGGGGGGACTGACTACGAGCAGTACTTC.

The chain combines TRBV5-1 with TRBJ2-1, with 8 bases aligning to TRBD2. The CDR3 is made up of 16 amino acids. The germline CDR1 and CDR2 sequences are SGHRS and YFSETQ. The V and J ends lost 7 bases and 6 bases, in that order; junction bases with no gene match: 15. The CDR3 region is CASLEYPLTSGNEQFF. In DNA, the CDR3 is TGCGCCAGCTTGGAGTACCCCCTTACTAGCGGCAATGAGCAGTTCTTC.

The gene calls are TRBV5-1 and TRBJ2-2; 8 bases are a match to TRBD2. The CDR3 runs 13 residues. Germline CDR1 SGHRS, CDR2 YFSETQ. Germline trimming cut 4 bases from V and 5 bases from J; bases unmatched to any gene: 1. The CDR3 DNA reads as TGCGCCAGCAGCACGGGGGGGACCGGGGAGCTGTTTTTT. Its translation is CASSTGGTGELFF.

The chain has TRBV9 and TRBJ1-2; D remains ambiguous. Trimming pared 0 bases from V and 0 bases from J, leaving 9 bases between. Germline CDR1 SGDLS, CDR2 YYNGEE. CDR3 length equals 15 residues. The CDR3 DNA reads TGTGCCAGCAGCGTAGCCTCCCTCTCTAACTATGGCTACACCTTC. This translates into CASSVASLSNYGYTF.

The chain joins TRBV5-1 to TRBJ2-3; 8 positions match TRBD2. Germline values: CDR1 SGHRS, CDR2 YFSETQ. J was trimmed by 2 bases and V by 4 bases; bases with no gene match: 6. This CDR3 spans 15 amino acids. The DNA for the CDR3 is TGCGCCAGCAGCCCCGGACTAGCCTTCACAGATACGCAGTATTTT. Protein: CASSPGLAFTDTQYF.

The V call is TRBV9, the J call TRBJ1-6; 7 nucleotides agree with TRBD1. Germline CDR1 and CDR2: SGDLS and YYNGEE. The CDR3 loop spans 17 amino acids. Trimming removed 0 bases from V and 0 bases from J; junction bases left unmatched: 3. CDR3 in amino acids: CASSVGQGRSYNSPLHF. CDR3 sequence (DNA): TGTGCCAGCAGCGTAGGACAGGGTCGCTCCTATAATTCACCCCTCCACTTT.

For this clone: This sample includes further DNA sequences coding for the same CDR3. This chain links TRBV4-1 with TRBJ1-6; D might be TRBD1 (6 bases). CDR3 size: 18 residues. Looked up from germline, CDR1 is MGHRA and CDR2 is YSYEKL. Trimming took off 1 base at V and 0 bases at J, with 13 bases between the two ends. CDR3 residues: CASSQGQQGSSYNSPLHF. CDR3 DNA sequence: TGCGCCAGCAGCCAAGGGCAACAGGGTAGCTCCTATAATTCACCCCTCCACTTT.

The rearrangement joins TRBV2 to TRBJ1-1, with 7 bases aligning to TRBD1. This CDR3 is built from 13 residues. V was clipped by 11 bases and J by 4 bases; unmatched bases: 10. The germline CDR1 and CDR2 sequences are SNHLY and FYNNEI. The CDR3: CASSVGGPTEAFF. The CDR3 region has the DNA TGTGCCTCAAGTGTAGGGGGCCCCACTGAAGCTTTCTTT.

This CDR3 reads CASSVTGGNTEAFF. The CDR3 coding sequence is TGTGCCAGCAGTGTGACAGGGGGCAACACTGAAGCTTTCTTT. The rearrangement links TRBV2 to TRBJ1-1, with TRBD1 matching over 10 bases. Germline loops: CDR1 SNHLY, CDR2 FYNNEI. This CDR3 spans 14 amino acids. J lost 2 bases, V lost 4 bases, and 1 base had no gene match.

The V gene is TRBV4-1, the J gene TRBJ1-6, with TRBD1 as a possible D gene (5 bases). Per the germline V gene, CDR1 is MGHRA and CDR2 is YSYEKL. The CDR3 consists of 17 residues. V was cut by 1 base and J by 7 bases, with 17 bases left in between. As DNA, the CDR3 is TGCGCCAGCAGCCAAGCAAAGGGGCCCACCTGGAATTCACCCCTCCACTTT. Its translation: CASSQAKGPTWNSPLHF.